The clone carrying this T cell receptor beta chain is labeled as medium-sized. The sample originates from a study of circulating CD8 cells and anti-PD-1 response in melanoma. TCR libraries were prepared from approximately 15 ng of total RNA with the QIAseq Immune Repertoire TCR panel. TCRdb processed the reads anew with MiXCR; each CDR3 protein has one entry. The sample holds 450 to 600 distinct CDR3 sequences, 10% seen once. Sorting of live CD3+CD8+TCRalphabeta+ cells by PD-1 and/or TIGIT gave four subsets. The source is a human donor with melanoma. The sequenced sample was CD8+ T cells from PBMCs, obtained at baseline or after one month of anti-PD-1 therapy (not recorded which).

The CDR3 sequence is CAIYRGRNTEAFF. DNA for the CDR3: TGTGCCATCTACAGGGGGCGGAACACTGAAGCTTTCTTT. This sequence joins TRBV28 and TRBJ1-1; 9 bases line up with TRBD1. The CDR3 covers 13 residues. Germline CDR1 reads MDHEN; CDR2 reads SYDVKM. J was trimmed by 1 base and V by 10 bases; bases with no gene match: 4.